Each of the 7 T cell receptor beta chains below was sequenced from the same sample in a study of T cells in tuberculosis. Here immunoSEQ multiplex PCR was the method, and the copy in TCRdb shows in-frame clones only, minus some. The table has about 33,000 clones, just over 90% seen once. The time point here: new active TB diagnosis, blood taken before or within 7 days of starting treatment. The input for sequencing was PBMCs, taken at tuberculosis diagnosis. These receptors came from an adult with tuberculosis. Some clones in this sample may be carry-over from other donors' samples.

CDR3 loop: CASSVAGVPLYEQYF. DNA of the CDR3: TGCGCCAGCAGTGTAGCGGGGGTCCCCCTCTACGAGCAGTACTTC. The genes are TRBV10-2 and TRBJ2-7; 9 nucleotides align to TRBD2. CDR3 length: 15 residues. V shed 4 bases and J 3 bases; nucleotides not matched to a gene: 7. CDR1 is WSHSY, CDR2 SAAADI, per germline.

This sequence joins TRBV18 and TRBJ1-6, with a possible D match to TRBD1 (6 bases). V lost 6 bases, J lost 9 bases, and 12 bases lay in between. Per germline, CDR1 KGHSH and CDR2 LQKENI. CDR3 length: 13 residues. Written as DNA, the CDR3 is TGTGCCAGCTCTGGGGGCGCAGCTTCACCCCTCCACTTT. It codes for CASSGGAASPLHF. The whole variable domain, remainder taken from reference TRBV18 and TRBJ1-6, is NAGVMQNPRHLVRRRGQEARLRCSPMKGHSHVYWYRQLPEEGLKFMVYLQKENIIDESGMPKERFSAEFPKEGPSILRIQQVVRGDSAAYFCASSGGAASPLHFGNGTRLTVT.

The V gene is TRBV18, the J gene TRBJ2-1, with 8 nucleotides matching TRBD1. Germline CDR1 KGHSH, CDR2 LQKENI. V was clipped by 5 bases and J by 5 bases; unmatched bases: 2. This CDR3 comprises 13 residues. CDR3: CASSSDRDNEQFF. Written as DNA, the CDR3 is TGTGCCAGCTCATCGGACAGGGACAATGAGCAGTTCTTC. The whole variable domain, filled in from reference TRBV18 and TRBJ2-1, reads NAGVMQNPRHLVRRRGQEARLRCSPMKGHSHVYWYRQLPEEGLKFMVYLQKENIIDESGMPKERFSAEFPKEGPSILRIQQVVRGDSAAYFCASSSDRDNEQFFGPGTRLTVL.

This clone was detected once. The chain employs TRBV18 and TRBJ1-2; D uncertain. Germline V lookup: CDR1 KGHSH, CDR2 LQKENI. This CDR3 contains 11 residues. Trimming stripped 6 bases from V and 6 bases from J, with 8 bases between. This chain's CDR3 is CASSPGDGYTF. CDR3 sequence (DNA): TGTGCCAGCTCTCCCGGTGATGGCTACACCTTC.

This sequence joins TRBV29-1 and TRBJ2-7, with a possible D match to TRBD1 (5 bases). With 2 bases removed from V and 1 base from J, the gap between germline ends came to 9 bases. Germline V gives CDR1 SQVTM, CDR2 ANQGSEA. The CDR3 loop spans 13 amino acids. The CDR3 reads CSVEWAGSYEQYF. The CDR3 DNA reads TGCAGCGTTGAATGGGCAGGGTCCTACGAGCAGTACTTC.

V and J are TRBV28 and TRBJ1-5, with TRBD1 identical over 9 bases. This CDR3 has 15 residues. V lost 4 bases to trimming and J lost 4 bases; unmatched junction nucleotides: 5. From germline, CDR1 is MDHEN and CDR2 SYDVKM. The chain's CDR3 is CASSSAQGANQPQHF. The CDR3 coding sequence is TGTGCCAGCAGTTCCGCACAGGGGGCTAATCAGCCCCAGCATTTT.

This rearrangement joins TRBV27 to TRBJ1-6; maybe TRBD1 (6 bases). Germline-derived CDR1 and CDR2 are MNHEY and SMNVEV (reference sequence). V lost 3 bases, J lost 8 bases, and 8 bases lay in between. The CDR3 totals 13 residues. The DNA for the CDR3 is TGTGCCAGCAGTTTGGCAGGGGATTCACCCCTCCACTTT. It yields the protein CASSLAGDSPLHF.